The 29 T cell receptor beta chains below were found in one sample sequenced in a study of T cell responses to AZD1222 COVID-19 vaccine. Assay: immunoSEQ multiplex PCR; the TCRdb copy retains only in-frame clones and omits some. This sample has over 100,000 clones, with 90% found just once. Here the sequenced sample was peripheral blood, taken on day 0 of AZD1222 vaccination. Receptors were obtained from an adult in good health.

The V and J genes are TRBV4-2 and TRBJ1-2; possible D gene TRBD1, 5 bases. V was shortened by 0 bases and J by 7 bases, with 21 bases between the two germline ends. The CDR3 length is 17 residues. Germline CDR1 reads LGHNA; CDR2 reads YNFKEQ. DNA for the CDR3: TGTGCCAGCAGCCAAGAGGGGACTCCTGCTTCCCCGGGTGGCTACACCTTC. This codes for CASSQEGTPASPGGYTF.

The chain joins TRBV7-3 to TRBJ2-7; D may be TRBD1 or TRBD2 (6 bases each). The V end was cut by 3 bases, the J end by 6 bases, with 12 bases between. This CDR3 is 13 amino acids long. Germline loops: CDR1 SGHTA, CDR2 FQGTGA. In DNA, the CDR3 is TGTGCCAGCAGCTTGAGCAGGGGAGGCGAGCAGTACTTC. This translates into CASSLSRGGEQYF.

The chain is built from TRBV10-2 and TRBJ2-1, with 9 bases that match TRBD2. The V segment lost 8 bases and the J segment 6 bases; nucleotides outside the gene matches: 11. The CDR3 totals 15 residues. Germline CDR1 is WSHSY and CDR2 is SAAADI. CDR3 sequence reads: CASSRAGGDLNEQFF. The CDR3 DNA follows: TGCGCCAGCTCCCGGGCGGGGGGGGACCTCAATGAGCAGTTCTTC.

V usage is TRBV27 and J usage is TRBJ2-5, with 15 bases aligning to TRBD2. The CDR3 is 16 amino acids. The germline CDR1 and CDR2 sequences are MNHEY and SMNVEV (reference sequence). With 2 bases clipped from V and 4 bases from J, the junction kept 2 bases outside the gene matches. DNA for the CDR3: TGTGCCAGCAGTTTAGGACTAGCGGGGGGGAGAGAGACCCAGTACTTC. Translated: CASSLGLAGGRETQYF.

The rearrangement links TRBV27 to TRBJ1-6; weak D call: TRBD1 (5 bases). There are 13 residues in the CDR3. In germline, CDR1 is MNHEY, CDR2 SMNVEV (reference sequence). Trimming took 3 bases from V and 10 from J, leaving 10 bases between them. CDR3 in amino acids: CASSFGGASPLHF. The CDR3, as DNA: TGTGCCAGCAGTTTTGGCGGGGCATCACCCCTCCACTTT.

The V call is TRBV7-9, the J call TRBJ1-5, with 7 bases aligning to TRBD1. Germline V gives CDR1 SEHNR, CDR2 FQNEAQ (reference sequence). V shed 5 bases and J 7 bases; nucleotides not matched to a gene: 5. The CDR3 consists of 13 residues. The CDR3 bases are TGTGCCAGCAGCCGTACAGGGGAACAGCCCCAGCATTTT. This translates into CASSRTGEQPQHF.

This clone was detected once. The chain combines TRBV15 with TRBJ1-4; TRBD1 aligns across 11 bases. V was clipped by 4 bases and J by 5 bases; unmatched bases: 15. This CDR3 is 19 amino acids long. Germline-derived CDR1 and CDR2 are LNHNV and YYDKDF (reference sequence). CDR3: CATSTNSDRGRITNEKLFF. Written as DNA, the CDR3 is TGTGCCACCAGCACTAACTCGGACAGGGGGCGCATCACAAATGAAAAACTGTTTTTT.

This chain connects TRBV19 to TRBJ2-7; 8 bases agree with TRBD1. The germline gives CDR1 LNHDA, CDR2 SQIVND (reference sequence). CDR3 length: 14 amino acids. Trimming removed 5 bases from V and 3 bases from J; junction bases left unmatched: 6. For the CDR3, the DNA is TGTGCCAGTAGTTCCGGGACAGGTCTCTACGAGCAGTACTTC. It codes for CASSSGTGLYEQYF.

The chain is built from TRBV3-1 (or the pseudogene TRBV3-2) and TRBJ2-7, with a possible D match to TRBD1 (7 bases). The CDR3 has 15 amino acids. V lost 3 bases and J lost 0, with 12 bases in between. CDR1 is LGHDT, CDR2 YNNKEL, per germline (reference sequence). The CDR3 here is CASSHGQEGSYEQYF. The CDR3 DNA sequence: TGTGCCAGCAGCCACGGACAGGAGGGCTCCTACGAGCAGTACTTC.

This chain connects TRBV6-6 to TRBJ1-2, with TRBD1 as a possible D gene (6 bases). The CDR3 is made up of 15 amino acids. V lost 0 bases, J lost 6 bases, and 14 bases lay in between. The V gene's germline CDR1 is MNHNY and CDR2 SVGAGI (reference sequence). This CDR3 is CASSYSAKGDNGYTF. CDR3 DNA sequence: TGTGCCAGCAGTTACTCCGCAAAGGGGGATAATGGCTACACCTTC.

The V gene is TRBV5-1, the J gene TRBJ1-3; D remains unclear. The ends were cut back, 2 bases at V and 4 bases at J, with 4 bases in the middle. The CDR3 loop spans 12 amino acids. Germline V gene data show CDR1 as SGHRS and CDR2 as YFSETQ. Here the CDR3 reads CASSLSGNTIYF. As DNA, the CDR3 is TGCGCCAGCAGCTTAAGCGGAAACACCATATATTTT.

The chain couples TRBV25-1 to TRBJ2-7, with 8 bases aligning to TRBD2. With V trimmed by 4 bases and J by 1 base, 3 bases remained unmatched. Looked up from germline, CDR1 is MGHDK and CDR2 is SYGVNS. The CDR3 extends over 14 amino acids. CDR3 residues: CASSVAGGSYEQYF. The CDR3, as DNA: TGTGCCAGCAGTGTGGCGGGGGGTTCCTACGAGCAGTACTTC.

The chain links TRBV7-2 to TRBJ1-2; perhaps TRBD1 as D (5 bases). The CDR3 is made up of 12 amino acids. V was pared by 5 bases and J by 8 bases, with 12 bases between. Germline V gene lookup returns CDR1 SGHTA and CDR2 FQGNSA. The CDR3 is CASSLEGWGYTF. CDR3 sequence (DNA): TGTGCCAGCAGCCTGGAGGGGTGGGGCTACACCTTC.

V is TRBV10-1 and J is TRBJ2-2; no firm D call. Trimming removed 1 base from V and 6 bases from J, with 6 bases in between. This CDR3 is built from 13 residues. Germline CDR1 WNHNN, CDR2 SYGVQD (reference sequence). The CDR3 reads CASSEWVSGELFF. The CDR3 DNA reads as TGCGCCAGCAGTGAGTGGGTATCCGGGGAGCTGTTTTTT.

The J gene is TRBJ1-2, the V gene TRBV5-1, with TRBD1 matching over 8 bases. Germline CDR1 SGHRS, CDR2 YFSETQ. With 4 bases clipped from V and 5 bases from J, the junction kept 7 bases outside the gene matches. CDR3 length: 14 residues. In DNA form, the CDR3 reads TGCGCCAGCAGCATGACAGGGGAGTGGTATGGCTACACCTTC. Amino acid sequence: CASSMTGEWYGYTF.

The rearrangement uses TRBV13 and TRBJ1-3; 12 positions match TRBD1. This CDR3 is built from 22 residues. Trimming took 4 bases from V and 0 from J; bases not matched to a gene: 19. CDR1 is PRHDT, CDR2 FYEKMQ, per germline (reference sequence). The CDR3 spells CASSYDTPGQGASKGSGNTIYF. Here the CDR3 DNA reads TGTGCCAGCAGCTACGATACACCGGGACAGGGGGCAAGTAAGGGCTCTGGAAACACCATATATTTT.

This rearrangement joins TRBV5-5 to TRBJ2-7, with D possibly being TRBD2 (7 bases). The CDR3 covers 15 residues. V was shortened by 0 bases and J by 3 bases, with 13 bases between the two germline ends. The germline gives CDR1 SGHKS, CDR2 YYEKEE (reference sequence). The CDR3 region has the DNA TGTGCCAGCAGCTTGGTGGGGGGGCCCGACTACGAGCAGTACTTC. Amino acid sequence: CASSLVGGPDYEQYF.

The rearrangement joins TRBV4-3 to TRBJ2-5; D remains unclear. Germline CDR1 reads LGHNA; CDR2 reads YSLEER. The CDR3 is made up of 15 amino acids. Trimming removed 1 base at V and 1 base at J, with 10 bases between. The CDR3 here is CASSQGSSPQETQYF. CDR3 nucleotide sequence: TGCGCCAGCAGCCAAGGTTCCAGTCCCCAAGAGACCCAGTACTTC.

The V call is TRBV7-9, the J call TRBJ1-3, with D uncertain. Germline lookup yields CDR1 SEHNR and CDR2 FQNEAQ (reference sequence). The CDR3 loop spans 15 amino acids. V was pared by 6 bases and J by 1 base, with 13 bases between. As DNA, the CDR3 is TGTGCCAGCAGTTCGATTCCGGATTCTGGAAACACCATATATTTT. Translating gives CASSSIPDSGNTIYF.

The V and J genes are TRBV28 and TRBJ1-4; D unclear. The germline gives CDR1 MDHEN, CDR2 SYDVKM. The CDR3 is 15 residues long. V was shortened by 5 bases and J by 7 bases, with 17 bases between the two germline ends. CDR3 residues: CASSLGPYAGEKLFF. The CDR3 bases are TGTGCCAGCAGTCTCGGGCCTTATGCGGGTGAAAAACTGTTTTTT.

V is TRBV28 and J is TRBJ1-5; 11 bases are shared with TRBD1. The CDR3 is 17 residues long. Trimming removed 1 base from V and 4 bases from J; junction bases left unmatched: 6. CDR1 and CDR2 (germline): MDHEN, SYDVKM. CDR3 in amino acids: CASSLFIGQGANQPQHF. DNA for the CDR3: TGTGCCAGCAGTTTATTCATCGGACAGGGGGCGAATCAGCCCCAGCATTTT.

This chain connects TRBV10-3 to TRBJ2-7; TRBD2 might be the D (6 bases). V lost 3 bases and J 3 bases, leaving 24 bases between the germline ends. The V gene's germline CDR1 is ENHRY and CDR2 SYGVKD. The CDR3 totals 18 residues. CDR3 in DNA: TGTGCCATCAGTGATTCCACTCGTGGGGGAGGCGTCAGCTACGAGCAGTACTTC. The encoded protein is CAISDSTRGGGVSYEQYF.

The V and J genes are TRBV6-5 and TRBJ2-1; D is possibly TRBD1 (6 bases). Germline lookup yields CDR1 MNHEY and CDR2 SVGAGI. The CDR3 spans 16 residues. The V gene lost 2 bases and the J gene lost 2 bases, with 13 bases spanning the gap. CDR3 sequence (DNA): TGTGCCAGCAGTTACGTCGGGACAATCACCTACAATGAGCAGTTCTTC. Protein sequence: CASSYVGTITYNEQFF.

The chain recombines TRBV27 with TRBJ2-1; D not certain. Per the germline V gene, CDR1 is MNHEY and CDR2 is SMNVEV (reference sequence). The CDR3 is made up of 13 amino acids. Trimming pared 0 bases from V and 7 bases from J, leaving 7 bases between. The CDR3 sequence is CASSLSTANEQFF. In DNA, the CDR3 is TGTGCCAGCAGTTTATCCACGGCTAATGAGCAGTTCTTC.

The chain is built from TRBV13 and TRBJ1-2, with 11 bases fitting TRBD1. V lost 4 bases to trimming and J lost 1 base; unmatched junction nucleotides: 8. The CDR3 covers 17 residues. Germline-derived CDR1 and CDR2 are PRHDT and FYEKMQ (reference sequence). CDR3 sequence: CASSYGTGGTLNYGYTF. The CDR3 DNA reads TGTGCCAGCAGCTACGGGACAGGGGGAACCCTTAACTATGGCTACACCTTC.

J is TRBJ2-1 and V is TRBV27; TRBD2 aligns across 12 bases. The germline V gene encodes CDR1 MNHEY and CDR2 SMNVEV (reference sequence). Losses at the gene ends were 4 bases for V and 4 bases for J; bases not matched to a gene: 8. This CDR3 spans 17 amino acids. Here the CDR3 reads CASSSTSGGAPYNEQFF. CDR3 DNA: TGTGCCAGCAGTTCGACTAGCGGGGGCGCCCCGTACAATGAGCAGTTCTTC.

This CDR3 reads CASSFRTSGADTQYF. The DNA of the CDR3 is TGTGCCAGCAGCTTTCGGACTAGCGGGGCGGATACGCAGTATTTT. The J gene is TRBJ2-3, the V gene TRBV13; 12 bases are a match to TRBD2. V lost 3 bases and J lost 6; bases outside the gene matches: 4. The germline V gene encodes CDR1 PRHDT and CDR2 FYEKMQ (reference sequence). CDR3 size: 15 residues.

This clone was recorded only once. The J gene is TRBJ1-2, the V gene TRBV4-1; 7 positions agree with TRBD1. CDR1 is MGHRA, CDR2 YSYEKL, per germline. After removal of 5 bases from V and 4 bases from J, the junction contained 4 bases not matched to a gene. This CDR3 comprises 13 residues. The CDR3 spells CASSSAGGYGYTF. The CDR3 DNA reads as TGCGCCAGCAGCTCCGCAGGGGGCTATGGCTACACCTTC.

This chain connects TRBV14 to TRBJ2-5; 7 bases agree with TRBD2. Germline V gene sequence: CDR1 SGHDN, CDR2 FVKESK. This CDR3 has 14 residues. The trim removed 5 bases at V and 4 bases at J, leaving 7 bases unmatched. The CDR3 nucleotides read TGTGCCAGCAGCTTCAGCGGGATGGGAGAGACCCAGTACTTC. Translation gives CASSFSGMGETQYF.